The T cell receptor beta chain under discussion was sequenced for a study of beta chain features in type 1 diabetes. CD4+ cells of the naive, central memory, regulatory and stem cell-like memory types were sorted via CD45RO/CCR7/CD25/CD127/CD95/CD27. The isolated RNA, all of it, was reverse transcribed, so expressed TCRB transcripts were what got sequenced. Some clones are missing from TCRdb's copy, which holds only in-frame ones; the method was immunoSEQ multiplex PCR. The sample includes fewer than 650,000 clones, 15% to 18% of them seen just once. The CDR3 loop spans 11 amino acids. The germline CDR1 and CDR2 sequences are MNHNY and SVGAGI (reference sequence). Trimming took 4 bases from V and 9 from J, leaving 10 bases between them.

The genes are TRBV6-6 and TRBJ2-7; the D is unclear. The sample consisted of naive CD4+ T cells from blood. The TCR was taken from a man younger than 35 in good health. The CDR3 is CASSSHYGQYF. CDR3 DNA: TGTGCCAGCAGTTCCCACTATGGGCAGTACTTC.